This T cell receptor (beta chain) stems from a study of T cell responses to AZD1222 COVID-19 vaccine. Using immunoSEQ multiplex PCR, the repertoire was profiled, and TCRdb retains in-frame clones only, with some absent. The data show 250,000 to 300,000 clones, 94% seen once. The CDR3 extends over 14 amino acids. CDR1 and CDR2 (germline): SNHLY, FYNNEI. V dropped 8 bases and J dropped 3; count of bases not matched to a gene: 7. Study conclusions and caveats: Seropositive status at baseline applied to only five or six AZD1222 recipients. Females outnumbered males among donors, who were mostly white British; clonal diversity was possibly underestimated.

Details on this clone: As yet, its antigen is unknown.

Whether given at about 4 or about 12 weeks, second doses were pooled. The TCR sequence derives from an adult who received the AZD1222 COVID-19 vaccine. The V gene is TRBV2, the J gene TRBJ2-1; TRBD2 matches 7 bases. Material: peripheral blood, obtained 28 days after the second AZD1222 dose. In DNA, the CDR3 is TGTGCCAGCGGGAGGGCGGGACGCTACAATGAGCAGTTCTTC. Translating gives CASGRAGRYNEQFF. The full variable domain, completed using reference TRBV2 and TRBJ2-1, is EPEVTQTPSHQVTQMGQEVILRCVPISNHLYFYWYRQILGQKVEFLVSFYNNEISEKSEIFDDQFSVERPDGSNFTLKIRSTKLEDSAMYFCASGRAGRYNEQFFGPGTRLTVL.